This TCR beta chain was recovered during a study of shared clonotypes between healthy human individuals. Study-level results: Sequencing depth was predicted to influence how clonotypes are shared among donors. For naive CD4 cells, approximately 5% of clonotypes were shared across a few donors. A limitation of the genetic and exposure-history diversity represented arose from few donors.

A word on this clone: The antigen remains unidentified.

The CDR3 totals 14 residues. Between the trimmed V and J ends, which lost 6 bases and 1 base, there was a span of 11 bases. Looked up from germline, CDR1 is LNHDA and CDR2 is SQIVND (reference sequence). Selected positively for CCR7 and CD45RO-negative, naive CD8 cells excluded terminally differentiated effector memory CD45RA+ cells. Donors comprised only Caucasian adults living in Nashville, Tennessee. Only in-frame clones appear in the TCRdb table, and some are missing; sequencing was by immunoSEQ multiplex PCR. This sample has millions of clones, with under 95% found just once. Input material: naive CD8+ T cells from PBMCs. The receptor was derived from a man younger than 35 in good health. Some clones in this sample may be carry-over from other donors' samples. The V gene is TRBV19, the J gene TRBJ2-3, with a possible D match to TRBD2 (5 bases). This CDR3 is CASSAAEGTDTQYF. The CDR3 DNA is TGTGCCAGTAGCGCAGCGGAGGGCACAGATACGCAGTATTTT.